A selection of T cell receptor beta chains follows, all from one sample in a study of T cells after yellow fever vaccination. TCRdb analysed the 5' RACE reads with MiXCR anew, one entry per CDR3 protein. There are 70,000 or so distinct CDR3 sequences in the sample; approximately 5% occur only once, and roughly 2% lies in the top ten. The sequencing used CD4+ T cells sorted from PBMCs, collected approximately 15 days after the first yellow fever vaccination. The receptors originated from a man younger than 35 who received the YFV17D yellow fever vaccine. Both conserved end residues are part of each CDR3. The order of the fields is D gene, clone size, V gene, J gene, CDR3 DNA, CDR3 protein. The D gene is left open where the match is weak. For some rows the clone size is stated as once, few or many, or as a class when expanded; others skip it.

>.|many|TRBV30|TRBJ2-2
TGTGCCTGGAGTGTCAAGGGGCGCAGGACCGGGGAGCTGTTTTTT
CAWSVKGRRTGELFF
>.|many|TRBV29-1|TRBJ1-1
TGCAGCGTTGCCGGGGTGAACACTGAAGCTTTCTTT
CSVAGVNTEAFF
>.|many|TRBV5-1|TRBJ1-2
TGCGCCAGCCACAGAGAAGCCGGGTCCTTCTATGGCTACACCTTC
CASHREAGSFYGYTF
>.|many|TRBV5-1|TRBJ2-5
TGCGCCAGCAGCCGGGACGGCTCCCAAGAGACCCAGTACTTC
CASSRDGSQETQYF
>TRBD1|many|TRBV7-8|TRBJ1-3
TGTGCCAGCAGCCCACGGACAGGGAGGGCCTCTGGAAACACCATATATTTT
CASSPRTGRASGNTIYF
>.|.|TRBV5-5|TRBJ2-3
TGTGCCAGCAGCCTCGGGCGGGCAGATACGCAGTATTTT
CASSLGRADTQYF
>.|many|TRBV7-9|TRBJ2-5
TGTGCCAGCAGCTTAGACAGGCTAGCAGAGACCCAGTACTTC
CASSLDRLAETQYF
>.|many|TRBV5-1|TRBJ2-5
TGCGCCAGCAGCTTGGCCGGGCAGGGCCAAGAGACCCAGTACTTC
CASSLAGQGQETQYF
>TRBD2|many|TRBV6-1|TRBJ2-3
TGTGCCAGCGGGAACGGGGGGGTCACAGATACGCAGTATTTT
CASGNGGVTDTQYF
>.|many|TRBV4-3|TRBJ2-3
TGCGCCAGCAGCCAAGGTGTGGTCCGACAGGGAGGTGGAGATACGCAGTATTTT
CASSQGVVRQGGGDTQYF
>TRBD1|many|TRBV2|TRBJ1-2
TGTGCCAGCAGTGACAGGGGGTACTATGGCTACACCTTC
CASSDRGYYGYTF
>TRBD2|many|TRBV30|TRBJ2-1
TGTGCCTGGACAATCGGGACTAGTTACAATGAGCAGTTCTTC
CAWTIGTSYNEQFF
>.|few|TRBV9|TRBJ2-5
TGTGCCAGCCGCGTCTCCCCCCGTGAGACCCAGTACTTC
CASRVSPRETQYF
>.|many|TRBV4-2|TRBJ1-6
TGTGCCAGCAGCCAAGTCCTGGTCGATTCACCCCTCCACTTT
CASSQVLVDSPLHF
>.|.|TRBV7-6|TRBJ2-5
TGTGCCAGCAGCTTACTGGGGGAAGAGACCCAGTACTTC
CASSLLGEETQYF
>.|many|TRBV5-1|TRBJ1-5
TGCGCCAGCAGCTTGAGTGGCTCTCCTCCCGGTCAGCCCCAGCATTTT
CASSLSGSPPGQPQHF
>.|few|TRBV6-1|TRBJ1-4
TGTGCCAGCAGCCAGGGCGGCCAGGTTGTTTTGGAAAAACTGTTTTTT
CASSQGGQVVLEKLFF
>TRBD2|many|TRBV3-1|TRBJ2-1
TGTGCCAGCAGACGGACTAGCGGGGTCATTGAGCAGTTCTTC
CASRRTSGVIEQFF
>TRBD1|many|TRBV28|TRBJ2-5
TGTGCCAGCAGTTTAGGCCCCTCAGGGGGCTGGGAGACCCAGTACTTC
CASSLGPSGGWETQYF
>.|many|TRBV4-3|TRBJ1-6
TGCGCCAGCAGAAAGGTCGAGGGGCTACCTAATTCACCCCTCCACTTT
CASRKVEGLPNSPLHF
>.|many|TRBV5-1|TRBJ2-3
TGCGCCAGCACCAGCGAGGGTGATACGCAGTATTTT
CASTSEGDTQYF
>TRBD1|many|TRBV20-1|TRBJ2-5
TGCAGTGCTCACAGGGGGCAGGAGACCCAGTACTTC
CSAHRGQETQYF
>.|many|TRBV3-1|TRBJ1-1
TGTGCCAGCAGCCTGACGGATACTGAAGCTTTCTTT
CASSLTDTEAFF
>TRBD1|many|TRBV14|TRBJ1-3
TGTGCCAGCAGCCAAGATAACGGGACAGGGGCAGGAAACACCATATATTTT
CASSQDNGTGAGNTIYF
>.|many|TRBV7-2|TRBJ2-5
TGTGCCAGCAGCACGGACCTTTTAGAGACCCAGTACTTC
CASSTDLLETQYF
>.|many|TRBV7-2|TRBJ2-3
TGTGCCAGCAGCCAAAGAGGCCCCCTTAGCACAGATACGCAGTATTTT
CASSQRGPLSTDTQYF
>TRBD1|.|TRBV12-3/TRBV12-4|TRBJ1-1
TGTACCAGCAGTTCCGGACAGGGTATGACTGAAGCTTTCTTT
CTSSSGQGMTEAFF
>.|many|TRBV7-2|TRBJ2-3
TGTGCCAGCAGCTTAGCGGGGGGCCCCTTTATAGATACGCAGTATTTT
CASSLAGGPFIDTQYF
>.|many|TRBV7-8|TRBJ1-1
TGTGCCAGCAGCAGCGGGCTCCTCGCGAGGGCTTTCTTT
CASSSGLLARAFF
>TRBD1|many|TRBV5-1|TRBJ1-2
TGCGCCAGTGGACAGGGGGACTATGGCTACACCTTC
CASGQGDYGYTF
>TRBD1|many|TRBV7-6|TRBJ1-5
TGTGCCAGCAGTTTACAGGGGAGTAATCAGCCCCAGCATTTT
CASSLQGSNQPQHF